Below are 13 T cell receptor beta chains sequenced from a single sample in a study of shared clonotypes between healthy human individuals. Generated by immunoSEQ multiplex PCR, the TCRdb table keeps only in-frame clones and is missing some. The sample consists of 2 million to 2.5 million clones, under 95% of them appearing once. Sequenced: naive CD4+ T cells from PBMCs. As to subset: CD45RA+ positively selected. The receptor set was obtained from a man aged 18-30 years in good health. Some clones in this sample may be carry-over from other donors' samples.

The V call is TRBV2, the J call TRBJ2-7, with D possibly matching TRBD1 (5 bases). The germline CDR1 and CDR2 sequences are SNHLY and FYNNEI. There are 13 residues in the CDR3. V lost 5 bases to trimming and J lost 3 bases, with 11 bases between them. The CDR3 loop is CASSHDRSYEQYF. CDR3 coding DNA: TGTGCCAGCAGTCACGACAGAAGCTACGAGCAGTACTTC.

This clone was picked up one time. The chain links TRBV7-2 to TRBJ2-7; 7 nucleotides agree with TRBD1. The germline V gene has CDR1 SGHTA and CDR2 FQGNSA. The CDR3 loop spans 16 amino acids. Germline trimming cut 2 bases from V and 4 bases from J; bases unmatched to any gene: 11. CDR3 nucleotides: TGTGCCAGCAGCTTAAGGGGCAGACAGGGCCCTTACGAGCAGTACTTC. Encoded protein: CASSLRGRQGPYEQYF. Together with reference TRBV7-2 and TRBJ2-7, the CDR3 gives the full variable domain: GAGVSQSPSNKVTEKGKDVELRCDPISGHTALYWYRQSLGQGLEFLIYFQGNSAPDKSGLPSDRFSAERTGGSVSTLTIQRTQQEDSAVYLCASSLRGRQGPYEQYFGPGTRLTVT.

The chain carries TRBV10-3 and TRBJ1-3, with TRBD1 identical over 8 bases. The CDR3 has 16 amino acids. J gave up 2 bases and V 1 base, and 4 bases lay outside the gene matches. Germline V lookup: CDR1 ENHRY, CDR2 SYGVKD. CDR3 protein: CAISELDRAAGNTIYF. DNA for the CDR3: TGTGCCATCAGTGAGTTGGACAGGGCCGCTGGAAACACCATATATTTT.

The V gene is TRBV2, the J gene TRBJ2-5; TRBD1 agrees at 9 bases. The CDR3 spans 15 residues. V lost 6 bases to trimming and J lost 2 bases; unmatched junction nucleotides: 7. Germline V gives CDR1 SNHLY, CDR2 FYNNEI. As DNA, the CDR3 is TGTGCCAGCAGGGTAGGGACAGGGTTGCAAGAGACCCAGTACTTC. It encodes CASRVGTGLQETQYF.

The genes are TRBV5-1 and TRBJ2-3, with 9 bases identical to TRBD2. This CDR3 spans 15 amino acids. V lost 0 bases to trimming and J lost 6 bases; unmatched junction nucleotides: 5. Germline CDR1 reads SGHRS; CDR2 reads YFSETQ. This CDR3 reads CASSLELAGQDTQYF. CDR3 DNA: TGCGCCAGCAGCTTGGAACTAGCGGGTCAGGATACGCAGTATTTT.

This clone has just one count. This chain's CDR3 is CASSPPMGTGNQPQHF. The CDR3 region has the DNA TGTGCCAGTAGTCCTCCCATGGGGACCGGCAATCAGCCCCAGCATTTT. The rearrangement uses TRBV19 and TRBJ1-5, with D perhaps TRBD1 (5 bases). The V and J ends lost 5 bases and 2 bases respectively, with 16 bases between them. This CDR3 spans 16 amino acids. The germline V gene encodes CDR1 LNHDA and CDR2 SQIVND (reference sequence).

In its sample, this clone was seen once. This sequence joins TRBV9 and TRBJ1-2, with 10 bases fitting TRBD1. Germline loops: CDR1 SGDLS, CDR2 YYNGEE. The CDR3 length is 14 residues. V dropped 4 bases and J dropped 2; count of bases not matched to a gene: 2. CDR3 loop: CASSKGQGNYGYTF. CDR3 bases: TGTGCCAGCAGCAAGGGACAGGGGAACTATGGCTACACCTTC.

This chain links TRBV15 with TRBJ2-1; 8 bases are shared with TRBD2. The CDR3 is 15 residues long. Germline lookup yields CDR1 LNHNV and CDR2 YYDKDF (reference sequence). J lost 7 bases, V lost 5 bases, and 10 bases had no gene match. As DNA, the CDR3 is TGTGCCACCAGCGGCATAGCGGGACTGGGGAATGAGCAGTTCTTC. This encodes CATSGIAGLGNEQFF.

This chain joins TRBV28 and TRBJ2-1; 7 positions agree with TRBD2. Germline trimming cut 6 bases from V and 9 bases from J; bases unmatched to any gene: 17. Germline values: CDR1 MDHEN, CDR2 SYDVKM. The CDR3 covers 16 residues. In DNA form, the CDR3 reads TGTGCCAGCAGGCCGGCCGGCGGGAGAATAATCGGTGAGCAGTTCTTC. This gives the protein CASRPAGGRIIGEQFF.

V is TRBV15 and J is TRBJ2-7; 12 bases fit TRBD1. The CDR3 totals 16 residues. Germline V lookup: CDR1 LNHNV, CDR2 YYDKDF (reference sequence). The V segment lost 7 bases and the J segment 4 bases; nucleotides outside the gene matches: 11. CDR3 DNA: TGTGCCACCACCCAGAGTGGGACAGGGGGCCATTACGAGCAGTACTTC. Translating it yields CATTQSGTGGHYEQYF.

V gene TRBV9 combines with J gene TRBJ2-7; the D gene could be TRBD1 or TRBD2 (5 bases each). V lost 4 bases, J lost 0 bases, and 14 bases lay in between. The CDR3 extends over 15 amino acids. Germline V gene data show CDR1 as SGDLS and CDR2 as YYNGEE. This CDR3 reads CASSPGRTSSYEQYF. CDR3 coding DNA: TGTGCCAGCAGCCCGGGGCGGACAAGCTCCTACGAGCAGTACTTC.

V is TRBV6-5 and J is TRBJ2-1; D uncertain. V was trimmed by 0 bases and J by 2 bases, leaving 5 bases between them. CDR3 size: 14 residues. Germline V gene lookup returns CDR1 MNHEY and CDR2 SVGAGI. The CDR3 nucleotides read TGTGCCAGCAGTTACTCGCGCCCCTACAATGAGCAGTTCTTC. It encodes CASSYSRPYNEQFF.

This chain uses TRBV5-6 with TRBJ2-5; 7 nucleotides align to TRBD2. Germline V gene data show CDR1 as SGHDT and CDR2 as YYEEEE. V shed 0 bases and J 3 bases; nucleotides not matched to a gene: 5. The CDR3 runs 15 residues. CDR3 nucleotides: TGTGCCAGCAGCTTGGCTTTCCTAGCGGAAGAGACCCAGTACTTC. Protein: CASSLAFLAEETQYF.